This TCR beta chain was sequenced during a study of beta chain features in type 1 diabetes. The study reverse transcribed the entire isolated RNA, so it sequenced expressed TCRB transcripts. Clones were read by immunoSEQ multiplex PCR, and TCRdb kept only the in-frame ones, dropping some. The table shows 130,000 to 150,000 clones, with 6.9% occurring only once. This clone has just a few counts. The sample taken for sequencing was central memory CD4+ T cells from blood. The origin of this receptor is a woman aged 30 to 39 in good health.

The CDR3 sequence is CASSFLRQGQETQYF. As DNA, the CDR3 is TGTGCCAGCAGCTTCCTTAGGCAGGGCCAAGAGACCCAGTACTTC. The chain is built from TRBV5-6 and TRBJ2-5; maybe TRBD1 (5 bases). The CDR3 covers 15 residues. V lost 2 bases and J lost 1, with 12 bases in between. Germline CDR1 SGHDT, CDR2 YYEEEE.